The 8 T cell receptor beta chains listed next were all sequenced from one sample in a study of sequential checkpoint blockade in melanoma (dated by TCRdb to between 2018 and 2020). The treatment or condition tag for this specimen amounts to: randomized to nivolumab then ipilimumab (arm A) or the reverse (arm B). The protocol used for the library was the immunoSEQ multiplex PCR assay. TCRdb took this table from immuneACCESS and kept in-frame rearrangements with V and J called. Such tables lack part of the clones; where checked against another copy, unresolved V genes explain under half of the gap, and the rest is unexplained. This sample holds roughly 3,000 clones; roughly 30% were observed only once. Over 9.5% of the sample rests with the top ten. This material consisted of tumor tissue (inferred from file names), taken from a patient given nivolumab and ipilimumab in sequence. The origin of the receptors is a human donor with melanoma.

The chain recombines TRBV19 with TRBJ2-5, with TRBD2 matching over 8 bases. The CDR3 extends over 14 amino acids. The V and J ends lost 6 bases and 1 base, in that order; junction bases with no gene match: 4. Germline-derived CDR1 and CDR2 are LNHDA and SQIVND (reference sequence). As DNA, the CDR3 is TGTGCCAGTAGGAAGGGGACTAGCCAAGAGACCCAGTACTTC. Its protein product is CASRKGTSQETQYF.

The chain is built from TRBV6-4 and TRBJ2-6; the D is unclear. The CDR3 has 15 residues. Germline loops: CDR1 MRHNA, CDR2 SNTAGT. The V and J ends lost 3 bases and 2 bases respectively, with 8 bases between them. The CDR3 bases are TGTGCCAGCAGTGAAGATATAACTGGGGCCAACGTCCTGACTTTC. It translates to CASSEDITGANVLTF.

The CDR3 nucleotides read TGTGCCAGCAGCGCCACTGGGCTACAAGGAAACACCATATATTTT. Protein product: CASSATGLQGNTIYF. The chain couples TRBV9 to TRBJ1-3; D is ambiguous. Trimming took off 3 bases at V and 4 bases at J, with 14 bases between the two ends. Germline CDR1 and CDR2: SGDLS and YYNGEE. This CDR3 is built from 15 residues.

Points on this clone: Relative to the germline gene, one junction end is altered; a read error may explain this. The CDR3 spells CAISAPGISPYTF. The CDR3 region has the DNA TGTGCCATCAGTGCTCCGGGAATCAGTCCCTACACCTTC. The genes are TRBV6-8 and TRBJ1-2; D is ambiguous. Germline V gives CDR1 MNHGY, CDR2 SAAAGT. The CDR3 extends over 13 amino acids.

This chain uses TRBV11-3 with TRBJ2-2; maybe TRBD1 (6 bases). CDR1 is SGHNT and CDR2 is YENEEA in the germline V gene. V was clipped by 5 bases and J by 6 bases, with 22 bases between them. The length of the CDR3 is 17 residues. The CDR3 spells CASSTSLQGPVAGELFF. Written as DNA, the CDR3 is TGTGCCAGCAGCACTAGTCTTCAGGGGCCGGTCGCCGGGGAGCTGTTTTTT.

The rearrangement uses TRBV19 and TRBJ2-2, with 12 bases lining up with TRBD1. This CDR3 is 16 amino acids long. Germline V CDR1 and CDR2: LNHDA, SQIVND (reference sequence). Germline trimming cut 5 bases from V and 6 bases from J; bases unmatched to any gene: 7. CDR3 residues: CASSPLGQGASGELFF. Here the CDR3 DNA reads TGTGCCAGTAGTCCCTTGGGACAGGGGGCTTCCGGGGAGCTGTTTTTT.

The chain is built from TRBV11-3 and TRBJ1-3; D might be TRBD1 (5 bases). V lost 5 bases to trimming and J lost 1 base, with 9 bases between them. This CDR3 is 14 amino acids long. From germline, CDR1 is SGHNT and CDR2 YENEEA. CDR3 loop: CASSPDISGNTIYF. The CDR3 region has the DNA TGTGCCAGCAGCCCGGACATTTCTGGAAACACCATATATTTT.

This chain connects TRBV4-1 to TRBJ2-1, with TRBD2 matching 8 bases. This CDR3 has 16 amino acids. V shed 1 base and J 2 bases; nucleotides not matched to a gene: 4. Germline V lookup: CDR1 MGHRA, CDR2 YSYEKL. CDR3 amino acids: CASSQVYGRAYNEQFF. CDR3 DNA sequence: TGCGCCAGCAGCCAAGTCTACGGGAGGGCCTACAATGAGCAGTTCTTC.